The 25 T cell receptor beta chains in this list originate from one sample, sequenced in a study of T cells after yellow fever vaccination (dated by TCRdb to between 2017 and 2020). Library preparation employed 5' RACE. Instrument used: Illumina HiSeq 2500. The public reads were reanalyzed by TCRdb: fastp trimming at Q25, MiXCR alignment, in-frame beta chains only. CDR3 protein duplicates are merged, each entry listing the most common genes and DNA. The table for this sample lists 510,000 or so distinct CDR3 sequences; around 21% of them were counted only once. The ten largest clones capture 13% to 15% of the sample. The sample's treatment or condition, from its label and the paper: live attenuated yellow fever vaccine strain. The specimen was PBMCs, collected 15 days after the yellow fever booster vaccination. Receptors were obtained from a man in his thirties or forties who received the YFV17D yellow fever vaccine.

V and J are TRBV7-2 and TRBJ2-5, with TRBD2 as a possible D gene (5 bases). V lost 0 bases and J lost 10, with 15 bases in between. Germline V gene lookup returns CDR1 SGHTA and CDR2 FQGNSA. CDR3 size: 14 residues. Here the CDR3 DNA reads TGTGCCAGCAGCTTAGCTTGGGCTACCGGGGACCAGTACTTC. It encodes CASSLAWATGDQYF.

This clonotype was recorded a few times. This chain connects TRBV6-5 to TRBJ2-1, with 7 bases aligning to TRBD2. CDR3 length: 16 amino acids. Germline CDR1 and CDR2: MNHEY and SVGAGI. With 5 bases clipped from V and 7 bases from J, the junction kept 14 bases outside the gene matches. CDR3 sequence: CASSHWGGLVFNEQFF. CDR3 nucleotides: TGTGCCAGCAGTCACTGGGGTGGACTAGTATTTAATGAGCAGTTCTTC.

V is TRBV27 and J is TRBJ2-5; possible D gene TRBD2, 6 bases. The V end lost 5 bases, the J end lost 4 bases, and 11 bases lay between the germline ends. Looked up from germline, CDR1 is MNHEY and CDR2 is SMNVEV (reference sequence). This CDR3 has 13 residues. CDR3 region: CASSGDSGETQYF. The CDR3, as DNA: TGTGCCAGCAGTGGGGACTCAGGAGAGACCCAGTACTTC.

Written as DNA, the CDR3 is TGCGCCAGCAGCCAGGGGAAGGAGGGACTAGCAGGCACCGGGGAGCTGTTTTTT. Translating it yields CASSQGKEGLAGTGELFF. The V call is TRBV4-3, the J call TRBJ2-2; 9 bases line up with TRBD2. V shed 3 bases and J 4 bases; nucleotides not matched to a gene: 12. The CDR3 is made up of 18 amino acids. Germline CDR1 reads LGHNA; CDR2 reads YSLEER.

In this sample, this clonotype turned up a few times. The rearrangement links TRBV29-1 to TRBJ2-5; 7 bases are shared with TRBD1. Per the germline V gene, CDR1 is SQVTM and CDR2 is ANQGSEA. The CDR3 extends over 13 amino acids. V lost 3 bases and J lost 0; bases outside the gene matches: 1. The CDR3 region is CSVDRGYQETQYF. The CDR3 DNA follows: TGCAGCGTTGACAGGGGGTACCAAGAGACCCAGTACTTC. Full variable domain (missing parts from reference TRBV29-1 and TRBJ2-5): SAVISQKPSRDICQRGTSLTIQCQVDSQVTMMFWYRQQPGQSLTLIATANQGSEATYESGFVIDKFPISRPNLTFSTLTVSNMSPEDSSIYLCSVDRGYQETQYFGPGTRLLVL.

This clonotype was detected only a few times. The chain is built from TRBV5-6 and TRBJ2-3; 8 nucleotides align to TRBD2. Germline assignment: CDR1 SGHDT and CDR2 YYEEEE. This CDR3 comprises 16 residues. V lost 0 bases, J lost 3 bases, and 6 bases stayed unmatched. The CDR3, as DNA: TGTGCCAGCAGCTTGGATCTTACTAGCGGAACAGATACGCAGTATTTT. Translation: CASSLDLTSGTDTQYF. The full variable domain, with the rest looked up from reference TRBV5-6 and TRBJ2-3, is DAGVTQSPTHLIKTRGQQVTLRCSPKSGHDTVSWYQQALGQGPQFIFQYYEEEERQRGNFPDRFSGHQFPNYSSELNVNALLLGDSALYLCASSLDLTSGTDTQYFGPGTRLTVL.

This rearrangement joins TRBV3-1 to TRBJ2-2; TRBD1 might be the D (6 bases). From germline, CDR1 is LGHDT and CDR2 YNNKEL (reference sequence). Between the trimmed V and J ends, which lost 2 bases and 2 bases, there was a span of 15 bases. The CDR3 has 17 amino acids. The CDR3 loop reads CASSQPGQIENTGELFF. In DNA form, the CDR3 reads TGTGCCAGCAGCCAACCCGGACAGATCGAAAACACCGGGGAGCTGTTTTTT.

This chain links TRBV9 with TRBJ2-1, with 12 bases aligning to TRBD2. With V trimmed by 4 bases and J by 3 bases, 8 bases remained unmatched. Germline values: CDR1 SGDLS, CDR2 YYNGEE. The CDR3 covers 17 residues. CDR3 loop: CASSQGLAGSGYNEQFF. CDR3 sequence (DNA): TGTGCCAGCAGCCAAGGACTAGCGGGATCAGGCTACAATGAGCAGTTCTTC. Full variable domain (missing parts from reference TRBV9 and TRBJ2-1): DSGVTQTPKHLITATGQRVTLRCSPRSGDLSVYWYQQSLDQGLQFLIQYYNGEERAKGNILERFSAQQFPDLHSELNLSSLELGDSALYFCASSQGLAGSGYNEQFFGPGTRLTVL.

This clonotype was seen only a few times. This chain connects TRBV29-1 to TRBJ1-4; weak D call: TRBD1 (6 bases). This CDR3 has 13 amino acids. V dropped 0 bases and J dropped 7 bases, with 9 bases sitting between them. The germline CDR1 and CDR2 sequences are SQVTM and ANQGSEA. The CDR3 reads CSVEDQGREKLFF. CDR3 nucleotide sequence: TGCAGCGTTGAAGATCAGGGGCGTGAAAAACTGTTTTTT.

The V gene is TRBV27, the J gene TRBJ2-3; the match to TRBD1 covers 8 bases. Germline V gene lookup returns CDR1 MNHEY and CDR2 SMNVEV (reference sequence). The V and J ends lost 3 bases and 2 bases, in that order; junction bases with no gene match: 4. The CDR3 covers 15 residues. The CDR3 region is CASSFKGQATDTQYF. Written as DNA, the CDR3 is TGTGCCAGCAGTTTCAAGGGACAGGCCACAGATACGCAGTATTTT.

The chain uses TRBV6-6 and TRBJ2-3; D is tentatively TRBD1 or TRBD2 (5 bases each). The CDR3 is made up of 12 amino acids. V was shortened by 9 bases and J by 4 bases, with 11 bases between the two germline ends. CDR1 is MNHNY, CDR2 SVGAGI, per germline (reference sequence). CDR3 nucleotide sequence: TGTGCCAGTGGGACCGGACCAGATACGCAGTATTTT. Translated, it gives CASGTGPDTQYF.

V gene TRBV7-2 combines with J gene TRBJ2-2, with D tentatively TRBD2 (7 bases). The V gene lost 5 bases and the J gene lost 4 bases, with 20 bases spanning the gap. The CDR3 totals 17 residues. The germline CDR1 and CDR2 sequences are SGHTA and FQGNSA. CDR3 DNA sequence: TGTGCCAGCAGCCTCCTCGGGCAGGGAGGGGGCACCGGGGAGCTGTTTTTT. Protein: CASSLLGQGGGTGELFF.

In its sample, this clonotype was seen many times. This chain joins TRBV15 and TRBJ2-2, with no clear D. V was trimmed by 1 base and J by 6 bases, leaving 6 bases between them. CDR1 is LNHNV, CDR2 YYDKDF, per germline (reference sequence). This CDR3 has 13 amino acids. The CDR3 DNA follows: TGTGCCACCAGCAGAGCCAGCGCCGGGGAGCTGTTTTTT. This sequence encodes CATSRASAGELFF.

The CDR3: CASSLALGRGVSYEQYF. CDR3 nucleotide sequence: TGTGCCAGCAGTTTAGCGCTCGGCAGGGGGGTCTCCTACGAGCAGTACTTC. The rearrangement links TRBV12-3 or TRBV12-4 to TRBJ2-7; D perhaps matches TRBD1 (7 bases). The CDR3 length is 17 residues. Trimming shortened V by 0 bases and J by 0 bases, and 15 bases separated the two germline ends.

The table lists this clonotype with a few counts. This chain links TRBV18 with TRBJ1-6; the D gene is possibly TRBD1 (5 bases). This CDR3 region has 13 residues. Germline CDR1 is KGHSH and CDR2 is LQKENI. Trimming left V 3 bases short and J 12 bases short, with 12 bases between. This CDR3 reads CASSPGTNGPLHF. The CDR3 DNA is TGTGCCAGCTCACCTGGGACCAACGGACCCCTCCACTTT.

The V and J genes are TRBV18 and TRBJ2-1, with no clear D. V was pared by 4 bases and J by 4 bases, with 14 bases between. CDR1 is KGHSH, CDR2 LQKENI, per germline. The CDR3 is 15 residues long. The CDR3, as DNA: TGTGCCAGCTCACAGTCACCTACGCTATACAATGAGCAGTTCTTC. This translates into CASSQSPTLYNEQFF.

This sequence joins TRBV4-3 and TRBJ2-1; 7 positions match TRBD2. Losses at the gene ends were 0 bases for V and 6 bases for J; bases not matched to a gene: 11. CDR1 and CDR2 (germline): LGHNA, YSLEER. This CDR3 is built from 17 residues. CDR3 DNA: TGCGCCAGCAGCCAAGATCGGGGGGACGATAAGGTCAATGAGCAGTTCTTC. Translation: CASSQDRGDDKVNEQFF.

The chain links TRBV4-3 to TRBJ2-7; D unclear. Germline values: CDR1 LGHNA, CDR2 YSLEER. CDR3 length equals 15 residues. Trimming stripped 0 bases from V and 5 bases from J, with 14 bases between. CDR3: CASSQDWSRPHEQYF. CDR3 DNA sequence: TGCGCCAGCAGCCAAGATTGGTCGAGGCCCCACGAGCAGTACTTC.

This chain links TRBV30 with TRBJ2-6; D remains unclear. CDR1 and CDR2 (germline): GTSNPN, SVGIG (reference sequence). V lost 5 bases to trimming and J lost 2 bases, with 10 bases between them. The CDR3 length is 14 residues. CDR3 sequence reads: CAWDVSAGANVLTF. CDR3 nucleotides: TGTGCCTGGGACGTCTCTGCTGGGGCCAACGTCCTGACTTTC.

The chain employs TRBV7-9 and TRBJ2-5; 8 positions agree with TRBD2. J lost 2 bases, V lost 5 bases, and 10 bases had no gene match. The CDR3 consists of 16 residues. Germline CDR1 is SEHNR and CDR2 is FQNEAQ (reference sequence). The CDR3 nucleotides are TGTGCCAGCAGCCTCTCAGCGGGAGTTGAACAAGAGACCCAGTACTTC. The encoded protein is CASSLSAGVEQETQYF.

This clonotype was seen a handful of times. The J gene is TRBJ1-2, the V gene TRBV20-1, with 12 bases aligning to TRBD1. Per germline, CDR1 DFQATT and CDR2 SNEGSKA (reference sequence). This CDR3 is built from 15 residues. The V and J ends lost 5 bases and 4 bases, in that order; junction bases with no gene match: 8. CDR3 bases: TGCAGTGCTTCCGGGACAGGGGGCTTCGGCTATGGCTACACCTTC. Translation: CSASGTGGFGYGYTF.

The chain links TRBV7-9 to TRBJ2-1, with 8 bases lining up with TRBD2. CDR1 SEHNR and CDR2 FQNEAQ come from the germline V gene (reference sequence). The CDR3 length is 15 residues. Germline trimming cut 2 bases from V and 9 bases from J; bases unmatched to any gene: 9. The CDR3 DNA reads as TGTGCCAGCAGCTTAATAGCGGGACCCGGGGGTGAGCAGTTCTTC. It yields the protein CASSLIAGPGGEQFF.

The rearrangement uses TRBV7-2 and TRBJ2-7; D not certain. The CDR3 length is 13 residues. The germline V gene encodes CDR1 SGHTA and CDR2 FQGNSA. Trimming removed 1 base at V and 3 bases at J, with 7 bases between. The CDR3 here is CASSLGPLYEQYF. The CDR3 region has the DNA TGTGCCAGCAGCTTAGGTCCTCTCTACGAGCAGTACTTC. The full variable domain, its missing parts supplied by reference TRBV7-2 and TRBJ2-7, is GAGVSQSPSNKVTEKGKDVELRCDPISGHTALYWYRQSLGQGLEFLIYFQGNSAPDKSGLPSDRFSAERTGGSVSTLTIQRTQQEDSAVYLCASSLGPLYEQYFGPGTRLTVT.

This clonotype was counted at least ten times. The CDR3 nucleotides are TGTGCCAGCAGTGTTAGCGGAGGTAATGAGCAGTTCTTC. It yields the protein CASSVSGGNEQFF. The rearrangement links TRBV25-1 to TRBJ2-1, with TRBD2 as a possible D gene (6 bases). Germline V gives CDR1 MGHDK, CDR2 SYGVNS. V lost 4 bases and J lost 7, with 11 bases in between. CDR3 size: 13 residues.

The chain joins TRBV10-3 to TRBJ2-6; TRBD2 matches 7 bases. This CDR3 is built from 15 residues. Per the germline V gene, CDR1 is ENHRY and CDR2 is SYGVKD. V trimming: 4 bases; J trimming: 1 base; junction bases outside the gene matches: 1. CDR3 coding DNA: TGTGCCATCAGTGGGGGGGGGTCTGGGGCCAACGTCCTGACTTTC. This codes for CAISGGGSGANVLTF.